This T cell receptor (beta chain) comes out of a study of blood T cell repertoires in COVID-19. Measured with immunoSEQ multiplex PCR; TCRdb has only the in-frame clones, and not every one. The data contain about 13,000 clones, approximately 90% of them singletons. The V end lost 7 bases, the J end lost 11 bases, and 23 bases lay between the germline ends. Per the germline V gene, CDR1 is MDHEN and CDR2 is SYDVKM. CDR3 size: 14 residues. J is TRBJ1-1 and V is TRBV28; TRBD1 might be the D (5 bases). This TCR came from a human donor in a cohort sampled during active COVID-19. The sequenced sample was peripheral blood. In DNA, the CDR3 is TGTGCCAGCACCCTAGGTGGGAAGGGGCTGCGTGCTTTCTTT. It encodes CASTLGGKGLRAFF.